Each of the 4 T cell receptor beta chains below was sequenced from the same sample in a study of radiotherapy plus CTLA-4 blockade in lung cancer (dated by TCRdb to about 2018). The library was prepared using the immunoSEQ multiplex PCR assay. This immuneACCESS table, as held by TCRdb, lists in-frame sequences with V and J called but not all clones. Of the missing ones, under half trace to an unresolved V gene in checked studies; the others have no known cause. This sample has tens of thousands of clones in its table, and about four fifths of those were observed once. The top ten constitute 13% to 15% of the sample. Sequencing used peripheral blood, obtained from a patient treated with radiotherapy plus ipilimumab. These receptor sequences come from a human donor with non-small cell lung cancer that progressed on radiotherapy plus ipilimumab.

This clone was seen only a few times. The CDR3 spells CASSGGGADGYTF. DNA for the CDR3: TGCGCCAGCAGCGGGGGCGGGGCCGATGGCTACACCTTC. The chain combines TRBV5-1 with TRBJ1-2; a weak D match, TRBD1 (6 bases). Trimming shortened V by 4 bases and J by 6 bases, and 13 bases separated the two germline ends. Germline V lookup: CDR1 SGHRS, CDR2 YFSETQ. The CDR3 sequence is 13 residues long. Based on the CDR3 plus reference TRBV5-1 and TRBJ1-2, the full variable domain is KAGVTQTPRYLIKTRGQQVTLSCSPISGHRSVSWYQQTPGQGLQFLFEYFSETQRNKGNFPGRFSGRQFSNSRSEMNVSTLELGDSALYLCASSGGGADGYTFGSGTRLTVV.

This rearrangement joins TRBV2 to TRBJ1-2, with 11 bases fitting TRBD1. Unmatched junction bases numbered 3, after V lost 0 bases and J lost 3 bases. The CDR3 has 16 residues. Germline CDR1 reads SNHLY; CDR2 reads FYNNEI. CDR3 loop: CASSEATDRGHYGYTF. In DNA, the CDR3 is TGTGCCAGCAGTGAAGCCACGGACAGGGGGCACTATGGCTACACCTTC.

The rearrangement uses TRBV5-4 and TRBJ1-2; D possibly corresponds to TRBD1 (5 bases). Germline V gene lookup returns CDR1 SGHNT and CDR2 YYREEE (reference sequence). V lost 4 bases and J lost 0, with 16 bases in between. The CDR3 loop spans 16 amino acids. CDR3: CASSVWGRVANYGYTF. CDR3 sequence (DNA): TGTGCCAGCAGCGTGTGGGGCAGGGTAGCTAACTATGGCTACACCTTC.

This CDR3 is CASSFSSGGGTGELFF. The CDR3 nucleotides read TGTGCCAGCAGTTTCTCTAGCGGGGGAGGCACCGGGGAGCTGTTTTTT. This chain uses TRBV27 with TRBJ2-2, with TRBD2 identical over 10 bases. Germline V gene sequence: CDR1 MNHEY, CDR2 SMNVEV (reference sequence). CDR3 length equals 16 residues. After removal of 3 bases from V and 4 bases from J, the junction contained 5 bases not matched to a gene.